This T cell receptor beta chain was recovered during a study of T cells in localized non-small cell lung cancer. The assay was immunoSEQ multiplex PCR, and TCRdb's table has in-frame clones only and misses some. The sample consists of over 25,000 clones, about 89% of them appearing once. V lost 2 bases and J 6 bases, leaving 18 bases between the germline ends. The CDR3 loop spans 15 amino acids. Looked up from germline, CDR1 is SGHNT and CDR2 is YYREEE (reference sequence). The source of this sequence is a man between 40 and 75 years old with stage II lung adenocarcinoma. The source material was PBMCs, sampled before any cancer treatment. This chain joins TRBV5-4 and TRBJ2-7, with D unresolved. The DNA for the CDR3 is TGTGCCAGCAGCTTTGAATTTGTGGGCAAAAGCGAGCAGTACTTC. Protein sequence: CASSFEFVGKSEQYF.